Below, one T cell receptor (beta chain) is given with its context. The same CDR3 can be traced to other DNA sequences in this sample. The cohort comprised adults aged roughly 18 to 95 years residing in about two dozen US areas. Before being deemed recovered, Cohort 3 donors had two negative PCRs, clearance, or symptom resolution. This entry comes from a study of blood T cell repertoires in COVID-19. Study details: In each case, the material was cDNA or gDNA derived from T cells, B-cell-depleted T cells, or PBMCs.

Trimming cost V 0 bases and J 2 bases; bases outside gene matches: 1. The CDR3 loop spans 16 amino acids. Germline V gene lookup returns CDR1 SGHRS and CDR2 YFSETQ. Study processing details: Nucleated cell counts were estimated from reference gene primer amplification. Repertoires were generated with immunoSEQ multiplex PCR, while TCRdb's copy carries only in-frame clones and drops some. The V and J calls and the clone size are those of that table, but D and trimming were determined from the DNA. The sample contains some 270,000 clones, around nine tenths of which appear only once. Sequencing was done on a sample of PBMCs or T cells enriched from blood (not recorded which). This receptor was obtained from a woman in her thirties or forties who had recovered from COVID-19. The chain combines TRBV5-1 with TRBJ2-3; 12 nucleotides match TRBD2. CDR3 sequence: CASSLGLAGDTDTQYF. CDR3 nucleotide sequence: TGCGCCAGCAGCTTGGGACTAGCGGGGGACACAGATACGCAGTATTTT.